The present TCR beta chain was sequenced within a study of blood T cell repertoires in COVID-19. From germline, CDR1 is ENHRY and CDR2 SYGVKD. CDR3 length equals 15 residues. V dropped 2 bases and J dropped 1 base, with 9 bases sitting between them. Using immunoSEQ multiplex PCR, the repertoire was profiled, and TCRdb retains in-frame clones only, with some absent. The sample records 150,000 or so clones, roughly four fifths being singletons. V and J are TRBV10-3 and TRBJ1-3; D might be TRBD1 (5 bases). The sample consisted of peripheral blood. This receptor was taken from a woman older than 75 with acute or convalescent COVID-19. The CDR3 nucleotides are TGTGCCATCAGTGAGGGCAGGGCGTCTGGAAACACCATATATTTT. As protein: CAISEGRASGNTIYF.